Shown below are 31 T cell receptor beta chains from a single sample sequenced in a study of blood T cell repertoires in COVID-19. Profiled with immunoSEQ multiplex PCR; TCRdb holds only in-frame clones, not every one. The sample lists tens of thousands of clones, approximately 89% occurring once. Material for sequencing was peripheral blood. The receptors shown here come from a human donor in a cohort sampled during active COVID-19.

This sequence joins TRBV12-3 or TRBV12-4 and TRBJ1-3; TRBD1 matches at 9 bases. The CDR3 extends over 13 amino acids. With 8 bases clipped from V and 4 bases from J, the junction kept 3 bases outside the gene matches. CDR3 coding DNA: TGTGCCAGCCGGACAGGGGACGGAAACACCATATATTTT. Its translation: CASRTGDGNTIYF.

The gene calls are TRBV25-1 and TRBJ1-2; a weak D match, TRBD1 (5 bases). The CDR3 loop spans 13 amino acids. Trimming took off 6 bases at V and 7 bases at J, with 15 bases between the two ends. Germline-derived CDR1 and CDR2 are MGHDK and SYGVNS. The DNA for the CDR3 is TGTGCCAGCAGCCGGGGGTCCAGGGTTGGCTACACCTTC. This codes for CASSRGSRVGYTF.

The chain is built from TRBV24-1 and TRBJ1-2; D possibly corresponds to TRBD1 (6 bases). V was cut by 6 bases and J by 3 bases, with 7 bases left in between. Germline V gene data show CDR1 as KGHDR and CDR2 as SFDVKD. This CDR3 contains 12 residues. The chain's CDR3 is CATSPGDYGYTF. The CDR3 nucleotides read TGTGCCACCAGTCCAGGGGACTATGGCTACACCTTC.

The genes are TRBV5-1 and TRBJ1-2; 10 bases match TRBD1. V lost 4 bases and J lost 7; bases outside the gene matches: 4. This CDR3 comprises 13 residues. CDR1 is SGHRS, CDR2 YFSETQ, per germline. The CDR3 nucleotides are TGCGCCAGCAGCCCCGGGACAGGGGTTGGCTACACCTTC. Translated, it gives CASSPGTGVGYTF.

The chain is built from TRBV19 and TRBJ2-1; 13 nucleotides line up with TRBD2. Germline lookup yields CDR1 LNHDA and CDR2 SQIVND (reference sequence). After removal of 7 bases from V and 6 bases from J, the junction contained 15 bases not matched to a gene. This CDR3 contains 18 residues. The CDR3 here is CASTTRTSGGGGRNEQFF. For the CDR3, the DNA is TGTGCCAGTACCACCAGGACTAGCGGGGGAGGAGGGCGCAATGAGCAGTTCTTC.

The chain recombines TRBV5-6 with TRBJ1-2; D is uncertain. Germline V lookup: CDR1 SGHDT, CDR2 YYEEEE. Between the trimmed V and J ends, which lost 0 bases and 2 bases, there was a span of 8 bases. CDR3 length equals 14 residues. CDR3 bases: TGTGCCAGCAGCTTGGCGGGAGGAAACTATGGCTACACCTTC. Protein product: CASSLAGGNYGYTF.

The rearrangement uses TRBV6-4 and TRBJ1-2; a weak D match, TRBD1 (5 bases). The germline CDR1 and CDR2 sequences are MRHNA and SNTAGT. The CDR3 is 13 amino acids. The V end was cut by 4 bases, the J end by 8 bases, with 14 bases between. The CDR3 DNA is TGTGCCAGCAGTGCTACGGACACGGGCGGCTACACCTTC. Protein sequence: CASSATDTGGYTF.

The J gene is TRBJ1-6, the V gene TRBV6-4, with 7 bases aligning to TRBD1. This CDR3 is 16 amino acids long. Germline loops: CDR1 MRHNA, CDR2 SNTAGT. V lost 6 bases and J lost 10; bases outside the gene matches: 15. The CDR3 DNA follows: TGTGCCAGCAGAAAAGGGGGCGCCGGAGTAGAATCACCCCTCCACTTT. Translation gives CASRKGGAGVESPLHF.

The rearrangement joins TRBV2 to TRBJ2-1; TRBD2 might be the D (6 bases). CDR3 length: 14 residues. Trimming cost V 6 bases and J 5 bases, with 14 bases left between them. CDR1 is SNHLY, CDR2 FYNNEI, per germline. Here the CDR3 DNA reads TGTGCCAGCAGGGGGAGGCTAACGCACAATGAGCAGTTCTTC. Its protein product is CASRGRLTHNEQFF.

CDR3 coding DNA: TGTGCCAGCAGTTACGAAGGGGGCGTGATGAACACTGAAGCTTTCTTT. Encoded protein: CASSYEGGVMNTEAFF. The chain combines TRBV6-2 or TRBV6-3 with TRBJ1-1; 7 bases are shared with TRBD1. V was pared by 2 bases and J by 0 bases, with 6 bases of the junction left unmatched. CDR1 and CDR2 (germline): MNHEY, SVGEGT. This CDR3 is built from 16 residues.

This chain joins TRBV25-1 and TRBJ1-4; no clear D. The CDR3 extends over 14 amino acids. Germline CDR1 and CDR2: MGHDK and SYGVNS. Trimming took off 2 bases at V and 4 bases at J, with 8 bases between the two ends. The CDR3 region is CASSEPGVNEKLFF. The DNA for the CDR3 is TGTGCCAGCAGTGAACCCGGGGTTAATGAAAAACTGTTTTTT. Complete variable domain (other parts from reference TRBV25-1 and TRBJ1-4): EADIYQTPRYLVIGTGKKITLECSQTMGHDKMYWYQQDPGMELHLIHYSYGVNSTEKGDLSSESTVSRIRTEHFPLTLESARPSHTSQYLCASSEPGVNEKLFFGSGTQLSVL.

The rearrangement uses TRBV9 and TRBJ2-3, with 7 bases aligning to TRBD1. This CDR3 spans 17 amino acids. The germline V gene has CDR1 SGDLS and CDR2 YYNGEE. V dropped 0 bases and J dropped 2; count of bases not matched to a gene: 9. CDR3 in DNA: TGTGCCAGCAGCGTAGAGTCGACAGGGAGTTCCACAGATACGCAGTATTTT. It is translated as CASSVESTGSSTDTQYF.

The J gene is TRBJ1-4, the V gene TRBV6-5; D possibly corresponds to TRBD1 (6 bases). The germline CDR1 and CDR2 sequences are MNHEY and SVGAGI. This CDR3 has 14 residues. V was pared by 7 bases and J by 6 bases, with 15 bases between. CDR3 in amino acids: CASTWAQGHEKLFF. The CDR3 DNA reads TGTGCCAGCACCTGGGCACAGGGTCATGAAAAACTGTTTTTT.

The chain couples TRBV5-4 to TRBJ2-3; the D is unclear. The CDR3 consists of 13 residues. The V and J ends lost 2 bases and 0 bases respectively, with 4 bases between them. Germline V gene lookup returns CDR1 SGHNT and CDR2 YYREEE (reference sequence). The CDR3 spells CASSFISTDTQYF. The CDR3 nucleotides are TGTGCCAGCAGCTTTATTAGCACAGATACGCAGTATTTT.

The V and J genes are TRBV7-3 and TRBJ1-1; possibly TRBD1 for D (5 bases). Trimming shortened V by 4 bases and J by 7 bases, and 7 bases separated the two germline ends. Germline V gives CDR1 SGHTA, CDR2 FQGTGA. The CDR3 totals 11 residues. CDR3 residues: CASSSGGEAFF. DNA for the CDR3: TGTGCCAGCAGCTCCGGGGGTGAAGCTTTCTTT. Looking up the rest from reference TRBV7-3 and TRBJ1-1 gives the full variable domain: GAGVSQTPSNKVTEKGKYVELRCDPISGHTALYWYRQSLGQGPEFLIYFQGTGAADDSGLPNDRFFAVRPEGSVSTLKIQRTERGDSAVYLCASSSGGEAFFGQGTRLTVV.

The CDR3 loop is CAIPLDTNTQYF. For the CDR3, the DNA is TGTGCCATCCCTCTTGACACGAATACGCAGTATTTT. V is TRBV10-3 and J is TRBJ2-3; D gene ambiguous. CDR1 and CDR2 from the germline V gene are ENHRY and SYGVKD. V was cut by 8 bases and J by 7 bases, with 13 bases left in between. CDR3 length equals 12 residues.

This clone was seen only a few times. V is TRBV27 and J is TRBJ2-1; tentatively, D is TRBD1 (6 bases). Trimming removed 1 base from V and 10 bases from J, with 35 bases in between. Germline-derived CDR1 and CDR2 are MNHEY and SMNVEV (reference sequence). The CDR3 sequence is 21 residues long. The CDR3 DNA is TGTGCCAGCAGTTTATTCTCCCCAGCTACCGCCGGGACATTGTTTAGTATAGAGCAGTTCTTC. Protein product: CASSLFSPATAGTLFSIEQFF.

This clone was seen a handful of times. The chain carries TRBV6-5 and TRBJ1-5; D may be TRBD1 (5 bases). V was cut by 2 bases and J by 2 bases, with 10 bases left in between. CDR3 length: 15 amino acids. CDR1 MNHEY and CDR2 SVGAGI come from the germline V gene. CDR3 sequence: CASSYAGIGNQPQHF. The CDR3 bases are TGTGCCAGCAGTTACGCAGGGATAGGCAATCAGCCCCAGCATTTT.

This clone was counted at least ten times. The CDR3 spells CASSLAGTAYNEQFF. CDR3 nucleotides: TGTGCCAGCAGTTTGGCCGGGACTGCCTACAATGAGCAGTTCTTC. The J gene is TRBJ2-1, the V gene TRBV28; a weak D match, TRBD2 (6 bases). Trimming stripped 3 bases from V and 2 bases from J, with 11 bases between. The CDR3 has 15 residues. CDR1 MDHEN and CDR2 SYDVKM come from the germline V gene.

This chain connects TRBV18 to TRBJ2-5; tentative D call: TRBD1 (5 bases). V was shortened by 6 bases and J by 1 base, with 9 bases between the two germline ends. CDR1 is KGHSH and CDR2 is LQKENI in the germline V gene. This CDR3 comprises 13 residues. The CDR3 sequence: CASSEGVQETQYF. CDR3 DNA sequence: TGTGCCAGCTCGGAAGGGGTCCAAGAGACCCAGTACTTC.

The chain links TRBV5-4 to TRBJ1-2; 10 bases are a match to TRBD1. The germline V gene encodes CDR1 SGHNT and CDR2 YYREEE (reference sequence). CDR3 size: 16 residues. With V trimmed by 4 bases and J by 7 bases, 13 bases remained unmatched. Here the CDR3 reads CASSPPAGQGGGGYTF. CDR3 bases: TGTGCCAGCAGCCCGCCCGCCGGACAGGGGGGAGGTGGCTACACCTTC.

This rearrangement joins TRBV6-5 to TRBJ2-1, with TRBD2 matching over 9 bases. Trimming took 7 bases from V and 7 from J; bases not matched to a gene: 8. The CDR3 loop spans 14 amino acids. In germline, CDR1 is MNHEY, CDR2 SVGAGI. The CDR3 is CASTGLAGNNEQFF. CDR3 DNA sequence: TGTGCCAGCACTGGGCTAGCGGGGAATAATGAGCAGTTCTTC.

This clone is a singleton in its sample. The rearrangement uses TRBV2 and TRBJ1-1, with TRBD1 matching 9 bases. The CDR3 consists of 14 residues. CDR1 is SNHLY, CDR2 FYNNEI, per germline. The trim removed 8 bases at V and 2 bases at J, leaving 6 bases unmatched. This CDR3 is CASGQGMFNTEAFF. CDR3 bases: TGTGCCAGCGGACAGGGGATGTTCAACACTGAAGCTTTCTTT.

J is TRBJ2-7 and V is TRBV4-2, with D perhaps matching TRBD2 (6 bases). Per germline, CDR1 LGHNA and CDR2 YNFKEQ. This CDR3 is 18 amino acids long. V was clipped by 1 base and J by 0 bases, with 19 bases between them. As DNA, the CDR3 is TGTGCCAGCAGCCAAGCATCTTCTCTAGCGAGAGGCTCCTACGAGCAGTACTTC. It is translated as CASSQASSLARGSYEQYF.

The chain combines TRBV27 with TRBJ1-6; D is unresolved. With 6 bases removed from V and 1 base from J, the gap between germline ends came to 19 bases. The germline CDR1 and CDR2 sequences are MNHEY and SMNVEV (reference sequence). The CDR3 has 18 residues. The CDR3 bases are TGTGCCAGCAGCGTACCTCCGGGGTATGGGTCCTATAATTCACCCCTCCACTTT. Amino acids: CASSVPPGYGSYNSPLHF.

The rearrangement links TRBV4-1 to TRBJ1-1; D ambiguous. The germline gives CDR1 MGHRA, CDR2 YSYEKL. V gave up 1 base and J gave up 0 bases, with 9 bases separating them. The CDR3 covers 15 residues. CDR3 in DNA: TGCGCCAGCAGCCAAGTCGCTTACATGAACACTGAAGCTTTCTTT. This gives the protein CASSQVAYMNTEAFF.

This clone was observed a few times. The genes are TRBV27 and TRBJ1-2; D not resolved. Trimming removed 6 bases at V and 4 bases at J, with 12 bases between. The CDR3 spans 13 residues. Germline V gives CDR1 MNHEY, CDR2 SMNVEV (reference sequence). The CDR3 bases are TGTGCCAGCAGGCCCGCCACACCCTATGGCTACACCTTC. Translating it yields CASRPATPYGYTF.

This clone showed up just once. V is TRBV7-9 and J is TRBJ2-3; TRBD1 matches at 10 bases. Germline V gene sequence: CDR1 SEHNR, CDR2 FQNEAQ (reference sequence). V lost 2 bases, J lost 8 bases, and 7 bases stayed unmatched. The CDR3 is 15 residues long. DNA for the CDR3: TGTGCCAGCAGCTTACCGGGACAGGGGACGAGTACGCAGTATTTT. This translates into CASSLPGQGTSTQYF.

This clone appeared once. This chain's CDR3 is CASSPGQDPRSYEQYF. CDR3 nucleotide sequence: TGTGCCAGCTCACCAGGACAGGACCCGCGAAGCTACGAGCAGTACTTC. The chain uses TRBV18 and TRBJ2-7; 7 nucleotides line up with TRBD1. The CDR3 is 16 residues long. Germline trimming cut 2 bases from V and 3 bases from J; bases unmatched to any gene: 10. Germline V gene lookup returns CDR1 KGHSH and CDR2 LQKENI.

The V gene is TRBV28, the J gene TRBJ2-3, with D tentatively TRBD2 (6 bases). The germline V gene encodes CDR1 MDHEN and CDR2 SYDVKM. Trimming removed 9 bases at V and 11 bases at J, with 24 bases between. The CDR3 runs 14 residues. The CDR3 is CASAFAGRAVEQYF. The CDR3 DNA reads as TGTGCCAGTGCCTTCGCGGGACGGGCGGTGGAGCAGTATTTT.

The rearrangement joins TRBV9 to TRBJ1-3, with D uncertain. The CDR3 covers 17 residues. Germline CDR1 and CDR2: SGDLS and YYNGEE. Trimming left V 0 bases short and J 0 bases short, with 13 bases between. CDR3 protein: CASSVGLGGNSGNTIYF. CDR3 sequence (DNA): TGTGCCAGCAGCGTAGGTCTAGGCGGGAACTCTGGAAACACCATATATTTT.